What follows are 8 T cell receptor beta chains derived from one specimen sequenced in a study of T-cell reconstitution after alpha-beta-depleted transplantation in children. Preparation of the TCRbeta library used unique molecular identifiers. TCRdb re-called the PCR reads through MiXCR, storing one row per CDR3 protein. The data contain about 400,000 distinct CDR3 sequences, 10% to 15% of them singletons. The material was PBMCs, obtained from the stem cell graft. These TCRs come from a human donor who donated a stem cell graft to a child with Fanconi anemia.

Only a few counts were recorded for this clonotype. This sequence joins TRBV6-6 and TRBJ2-1; D is possibly TRBD2 (5 bases). Per germline, CDR1 MNHNY and CDR2 SVGAGI (reference sequence). The CDR3 runs to 13 residues. The V and J ends lost 7 bases and 7 bases respectively, with 14 bases between them. The CDR3: CASTDIEGNEQFF. The CDR3 coding sequence is TGTGCCAGCACCGATATCGAGGGAAATGAGCAGTTCTTC.

In its sample, this clonotype was seen a few times. This rearrangement joins TRBV4-3 to TRBJ2-2, with no clear D. CDR1 and CDR2 (germline): LGHNA, YSLEER. V shed 0 bases and J shed 5 bases, with 16 bases lying between them. The CDR3 consists of 17 residues. CDR3 sequence: CASSQETSAPRTGELFF. In DNA form, the CDR3 reads TGCGCCAGCAGCCAAGAGACATCTGCACCTCGTACCGGGGAGCTGTTTTTT.

This clonotype was observed a few times. The genes are TRBV2 and TRBJ1-4, with D perhaps TRBD1 (6 bases). Germline V CDR1 and CDR2: SNHLY, FYNNEI. V was pared by 10 bases and J by 0 bases, with 12 bases between. This CDR3 is built from 14 residues. CDR3 sequence: CATAEGATNEKLFF. CDR3 DNA: TGTGCCACCGCAGAGGGGGCAACTAATGAAAAACTGTTTTTT. Full variable domain (remainder filled in from reference TRBV2 and TRBJ1-4): EPEVTQTPSHQVTQMGQEVILRCVPISNHLYFYWYRQILGQKVEFLVSFYNNEISEKSEIFDDQFSVERPDGSNFTLKIRSTKLEDSAMYFCATAEGATNEKLFFGSGTQLSVL.

The rearrangement joins TRBV12-3 or TRBV12-4 to TRBJ2-7; 7 nucleotides line up with TRBD1. The CDR3 contains 16 residues. Germline trimming cut 5 bases from V and 2 bases from J; bases unmatched to any gene: 12. CDR3 in amino acids: CASSPASGQATYEQYF. The CDR3 DNA sequence: TGTGCCAGCAGTCCGGCAAGCGGACAGGCCACCTACGAGCAGTACTTC.

This chain connects TRBV20-1 to TRBJ2-5; TRBD2 agrees at 14 bases. The ends lost 5 bases at V and 2 bases at J; junction bases unmatched: 13. Germline-derived CDR1 and CDR2 are DFQATT and SNEGSKA (reference sequence). The CDR3 contains 18 residues. This CDR3 reads CSAEGLAGASVPQETQYF. The CDR3 region has the DNA TGCAGTGCTGAGGGACTAGCGGGGGCCTCGGTCCCTCAAGAGACCCAGTACTTC.

The V gene is TRBV5-1, the J gene TRBJ2-2, with D tentatively TRBD2 (6 bases). The germline gives CDR1 SGHRS, CDR2 YFSETQ. The CDR3 covers 15 residues. Trimming removed 0 bases from V and 6 bases from J, with 12 bases in between. The CDR3 is CASSLVLRGAGELFF. The CDR3 nucleotides read TGCGCCAGCAGCTTGGTCCTACGCGGGGCCGGGGAGCTGTTTTTT.

This clonotype has only a few counts. The rearrangement uses TRBV12-3 or TRBV12-4 and TRBJ1-3; a possible D gene is TRBD1 (6 bases). The CDR3 runs to 13 residues. V was shortened by 11 bases and J by 4 bases, with 15 bases between the two germline ends. DNA of the CDR3: TGTGCCTCCAGGGGAGGGAAAGGAAACACCATATATTTT. This gives the protein CASRGGKGNTIYF.

This clonotype was seen a few times. The rearrangement joins TRBV12-3 or TRBV12-4 to TRBJ2-3; D remains unclear. Trimming took 6 bases from V and 4 from J, leaving 8 bases between them. CDR3 length: 12 residues. In nucleotides, the CDR3 is TGTGCCAGCAGAGACGCCCCAGATACGCAGTATTTT. It translates to CASRDAPDTQYF.